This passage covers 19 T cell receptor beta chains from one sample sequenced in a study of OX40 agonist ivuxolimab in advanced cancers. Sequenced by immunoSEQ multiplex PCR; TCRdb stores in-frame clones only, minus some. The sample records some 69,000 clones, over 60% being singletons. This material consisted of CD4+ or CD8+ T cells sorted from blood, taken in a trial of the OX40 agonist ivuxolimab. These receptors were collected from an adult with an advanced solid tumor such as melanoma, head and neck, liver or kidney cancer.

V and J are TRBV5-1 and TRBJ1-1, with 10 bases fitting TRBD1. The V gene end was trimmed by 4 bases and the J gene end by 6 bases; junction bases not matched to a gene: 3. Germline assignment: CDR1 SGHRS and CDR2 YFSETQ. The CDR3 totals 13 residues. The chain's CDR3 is CASSGGQGAEAFF. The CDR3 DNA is TGCGCCAGCAGCGGAGGACAGGGGGCTGAAGCTTTCTTT.

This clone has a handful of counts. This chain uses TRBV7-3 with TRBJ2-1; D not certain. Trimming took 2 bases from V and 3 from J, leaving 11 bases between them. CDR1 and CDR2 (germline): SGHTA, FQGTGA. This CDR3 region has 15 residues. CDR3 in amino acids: CASSLGVTNYNEQFF. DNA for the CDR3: TGTGCCAGCAGCTTAGGCGTGACAAACTACAATGAGCAGTTCTTC.

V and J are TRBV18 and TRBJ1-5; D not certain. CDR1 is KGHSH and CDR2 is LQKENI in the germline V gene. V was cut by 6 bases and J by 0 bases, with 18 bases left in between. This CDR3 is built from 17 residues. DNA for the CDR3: TGTGCCAGCTCGACGACGAGAGCCACAAATAGCAATCAGCCCCAGCATTTT. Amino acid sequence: CASSTTRATNSNQPQHF.

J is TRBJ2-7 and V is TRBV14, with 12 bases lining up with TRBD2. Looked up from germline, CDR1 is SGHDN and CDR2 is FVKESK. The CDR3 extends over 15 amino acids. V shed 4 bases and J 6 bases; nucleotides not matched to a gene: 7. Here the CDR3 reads CASSRPGLAGSEQYF. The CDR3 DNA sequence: TGTGCCAGCAGCCGCCCTGGACTAGCGGGAAGCGAGCAGTACTTC.

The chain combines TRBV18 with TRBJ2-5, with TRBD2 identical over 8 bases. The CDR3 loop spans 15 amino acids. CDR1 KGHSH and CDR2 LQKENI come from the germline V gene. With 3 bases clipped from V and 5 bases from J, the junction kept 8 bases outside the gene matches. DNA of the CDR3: TGTGCCAGCTCACCCCGGGAGGGACGTACGGAGACCCAGTACTTC. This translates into CASSPREGRTETQYF. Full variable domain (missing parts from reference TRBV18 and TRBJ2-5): NAGVMQNPRHLVRRRGQEARLRCSPMKGHSHVYWYRQLPEEGLKFMVYLQKENIIDESGMPKERFSAEFPKEGPSILRIQQVVRGDSAAYFCASSPREGRTETQYFGPGTRLLVL.

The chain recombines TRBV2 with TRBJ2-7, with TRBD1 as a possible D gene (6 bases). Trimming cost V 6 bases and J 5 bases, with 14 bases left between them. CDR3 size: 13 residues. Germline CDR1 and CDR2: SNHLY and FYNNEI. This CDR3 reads CASSSTGIHEQYF. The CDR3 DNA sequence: TGTGCCAGCAGCTCCACAGGGATCCACGAGCAGTACTTC.

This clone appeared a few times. CDR3 nucleotide sequence: TGTGCCAGCAGCGTCGGCAGGGGGCACTCACCCCTCCACTTT. Encoded protein: CASSVGRGHSPLHF. This chain joins TRBV9 and TRBJ1-6; 8 nucleotides align to TRBD1. This CDR3 region has 14 residues. Trimming took 2 bases from V and 10 from J; bases not matched to a gene: 5. Per the germline V gene, CDR1 is SGDLS and CDR2 is YYNGEE.

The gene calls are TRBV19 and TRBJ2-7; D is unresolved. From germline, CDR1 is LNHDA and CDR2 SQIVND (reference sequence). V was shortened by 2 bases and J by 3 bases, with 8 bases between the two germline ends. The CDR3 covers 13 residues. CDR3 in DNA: TGTGCCAGTAGTATAAAGGTCTTCTACGAGCAGTACTTC. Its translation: CASSIKVFYEQYF.

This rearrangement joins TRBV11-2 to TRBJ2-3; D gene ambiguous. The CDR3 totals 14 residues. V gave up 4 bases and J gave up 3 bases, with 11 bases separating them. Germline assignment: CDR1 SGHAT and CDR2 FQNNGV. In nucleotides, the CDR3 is TGTGCCAGCAGCTCGGCTTCCCGTACAGATACGCAGTATTTT. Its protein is CASSSASRTDTQYF.

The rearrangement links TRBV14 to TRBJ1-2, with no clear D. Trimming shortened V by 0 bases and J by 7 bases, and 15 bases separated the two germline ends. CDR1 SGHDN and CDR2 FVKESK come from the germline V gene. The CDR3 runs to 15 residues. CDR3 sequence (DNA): TGTGCCAGCAGCCAAGATATGGGATCGTGGCTTGGCTACACCTTC. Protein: CASSQDMGSWLGYTF.

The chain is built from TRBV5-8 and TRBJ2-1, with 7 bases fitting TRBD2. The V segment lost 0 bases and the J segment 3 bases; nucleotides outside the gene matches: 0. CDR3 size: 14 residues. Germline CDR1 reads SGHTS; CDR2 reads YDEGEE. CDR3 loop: CASSLGTSYNEQFF. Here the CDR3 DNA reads TGTGCCAGCAGCTTGGGGACTAGCTACAATGAGCAGTTCTTC.

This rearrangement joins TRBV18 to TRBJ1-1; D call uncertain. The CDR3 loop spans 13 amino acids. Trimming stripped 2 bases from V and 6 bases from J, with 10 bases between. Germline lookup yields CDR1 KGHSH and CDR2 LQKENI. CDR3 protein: CASSPGVGSEAFF. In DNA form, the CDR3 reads TGTGCCAGCTCACCAGGGGTAGGGTCTGAAGCTTTCTTT.

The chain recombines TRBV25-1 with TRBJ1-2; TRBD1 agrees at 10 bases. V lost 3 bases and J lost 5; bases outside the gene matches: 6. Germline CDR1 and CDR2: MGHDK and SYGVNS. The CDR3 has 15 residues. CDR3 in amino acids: CASSDPGQGIYGYTF. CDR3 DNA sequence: TGTGCCAGCAGTGACCCGGGACAGGGGATTTATGGCTACACCTTC.

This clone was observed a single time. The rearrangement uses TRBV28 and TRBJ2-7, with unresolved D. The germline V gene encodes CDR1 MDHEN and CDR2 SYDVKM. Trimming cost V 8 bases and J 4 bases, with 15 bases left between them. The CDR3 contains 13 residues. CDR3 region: CASSSGPQYEQYF. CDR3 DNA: TGTGCCAGCTCCTCCGGACCGCAGTACGAGCAGTACTTC.

In DNA, the CDR3 is TGTGCCAGCAGAGACCAGGGTAGCAATCAGCCCCAGCATTTT. This gives the protein CASRDQGSNQPQHF. The chain links TRBV6-1 to TRBJ1-5, with TRBD1 as a possible D gene (5 bases). The CDR3 totals 14 residues. Germline-derived CDR1 and CDR2 are MNHNS and SASEGT. V gave up 6 bases and J gave up 0 bases, with 9 bases separating them.

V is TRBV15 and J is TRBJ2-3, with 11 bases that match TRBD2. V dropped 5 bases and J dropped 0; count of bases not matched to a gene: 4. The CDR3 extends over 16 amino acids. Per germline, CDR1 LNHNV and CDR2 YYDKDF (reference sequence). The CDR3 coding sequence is TGTGCCACCAGCGCTAGACTAGCGGGAAGCACAGATACGCAGTATTTT. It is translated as CATSARLAGSTDTQYF.

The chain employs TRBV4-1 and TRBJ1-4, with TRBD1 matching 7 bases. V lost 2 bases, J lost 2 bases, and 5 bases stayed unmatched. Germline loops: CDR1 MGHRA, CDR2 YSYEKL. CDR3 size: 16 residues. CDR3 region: CASSQLPTGTNEKLFF. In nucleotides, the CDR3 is TGCGCCAGCAGCCAACTACCGACAGGGACTAATGAAAAACTGTTTTTT.

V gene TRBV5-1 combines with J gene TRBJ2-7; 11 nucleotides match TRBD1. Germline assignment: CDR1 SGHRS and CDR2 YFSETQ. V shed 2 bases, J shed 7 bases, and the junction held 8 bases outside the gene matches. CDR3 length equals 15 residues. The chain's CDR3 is CASSLGGQGAREQYF. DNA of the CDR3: TGCGCCAGCAGCTTAGGTGGACAGGGGGCGAGGGAGCAGTACTTC.

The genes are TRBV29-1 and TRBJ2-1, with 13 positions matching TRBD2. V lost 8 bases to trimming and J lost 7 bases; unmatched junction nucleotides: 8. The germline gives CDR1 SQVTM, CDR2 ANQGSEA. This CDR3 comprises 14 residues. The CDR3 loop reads CSSWTSGRGNEQFF. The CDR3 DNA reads TGCAGCTCATGGACTAGCGGGAGAGGAAATGAGCAGTTCTTC.